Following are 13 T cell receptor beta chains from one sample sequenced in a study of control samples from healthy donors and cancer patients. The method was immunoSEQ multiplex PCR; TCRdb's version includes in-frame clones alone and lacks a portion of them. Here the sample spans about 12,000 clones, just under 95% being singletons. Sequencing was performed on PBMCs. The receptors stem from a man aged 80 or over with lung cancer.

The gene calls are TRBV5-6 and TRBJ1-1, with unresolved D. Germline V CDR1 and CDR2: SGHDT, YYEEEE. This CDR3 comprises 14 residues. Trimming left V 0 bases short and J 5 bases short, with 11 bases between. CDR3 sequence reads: CASSLGGMETEAFF. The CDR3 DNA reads TGTGCCAGCAGCTTGGGGGGTATGGAAACTGAAGCTTTCTTT. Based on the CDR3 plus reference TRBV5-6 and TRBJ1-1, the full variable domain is DAGVTQSPTHLIKTRGQQVTLRCSPKSGHDTVSWYQQALGQGPQFIFQYYEEEERQRGNFPDRFSGHQFPNYSSELNVNALLLGDSALYLCASSLGGMETEAFFGQGTRLTVV.

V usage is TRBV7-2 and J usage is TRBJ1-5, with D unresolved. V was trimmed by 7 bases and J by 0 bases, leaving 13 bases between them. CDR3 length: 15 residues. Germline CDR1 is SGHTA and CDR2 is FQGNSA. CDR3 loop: CASTLGYYSNQPQHF. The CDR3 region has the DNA TGTGCCAGCACCCTAGGGTACTATAGCAATCAGCCCCAGCATTTT.

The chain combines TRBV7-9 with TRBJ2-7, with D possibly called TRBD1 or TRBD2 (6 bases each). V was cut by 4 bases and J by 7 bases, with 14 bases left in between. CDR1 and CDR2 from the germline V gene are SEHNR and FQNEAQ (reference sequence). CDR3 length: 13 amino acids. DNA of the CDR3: TGTGCCAGCAGCTCCCGGGGGCCCATAGAGCAGTACTTC. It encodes CASSSRGPIEQYF.

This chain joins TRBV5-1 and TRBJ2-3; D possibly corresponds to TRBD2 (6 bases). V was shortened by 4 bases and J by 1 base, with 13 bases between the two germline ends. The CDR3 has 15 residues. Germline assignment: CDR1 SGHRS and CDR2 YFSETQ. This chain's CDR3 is CASSRGPGGTDTQYF. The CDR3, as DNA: TGCGCCAGCAGCCGCGGGCCGGGGGGCACAGATACGCAGTATTTT.

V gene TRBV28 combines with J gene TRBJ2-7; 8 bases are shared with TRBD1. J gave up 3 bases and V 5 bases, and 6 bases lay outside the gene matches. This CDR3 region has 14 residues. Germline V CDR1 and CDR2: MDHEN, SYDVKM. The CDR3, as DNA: TGTGCCAGCAGTCCTGGGGACAGGAACTACGAGCAGTACGTC. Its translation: CASSPGDRNYEQYV.

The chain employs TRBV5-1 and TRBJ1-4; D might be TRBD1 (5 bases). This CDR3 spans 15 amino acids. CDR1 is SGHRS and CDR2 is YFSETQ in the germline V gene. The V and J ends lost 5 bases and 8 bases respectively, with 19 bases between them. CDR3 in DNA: TGCGCCAGCAGGGGTCGAGAGGGGCCAGAGGAAAAACTGTTTTTT. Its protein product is CASRGREGPEEKLFF.

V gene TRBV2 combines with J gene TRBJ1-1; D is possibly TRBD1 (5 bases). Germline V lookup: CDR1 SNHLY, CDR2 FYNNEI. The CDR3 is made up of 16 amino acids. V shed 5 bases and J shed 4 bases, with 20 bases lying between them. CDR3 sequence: CASSLNGHLGGTEAFF. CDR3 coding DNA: TGTGCCAGCAGTCTAAACGGACATTTGGGGGGCACTGAAGCTTTCTTT.

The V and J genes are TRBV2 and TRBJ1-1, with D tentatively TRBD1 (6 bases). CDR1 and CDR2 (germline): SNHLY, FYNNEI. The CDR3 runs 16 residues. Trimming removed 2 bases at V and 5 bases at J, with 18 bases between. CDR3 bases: TGTGCCAGCAGTGAATCCCGGACCGGGGGCCCAACTGAAGCTTTCTTT. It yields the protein CASSESRTGGPTEAFF.

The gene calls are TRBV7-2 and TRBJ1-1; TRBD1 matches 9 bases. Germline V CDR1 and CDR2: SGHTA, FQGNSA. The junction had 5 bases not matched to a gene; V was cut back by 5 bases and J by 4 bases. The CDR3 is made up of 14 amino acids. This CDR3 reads CASSRGDRATEAFF. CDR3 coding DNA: TGTGCCAGCAGCCGGGGGGACAGGGCCACTGAAGCTTTCTTT.

The CDR3 DNA is TGCGCCAGCAGCTTGGCGGCACCCGGGGCCAACGTCCTGACTTTC. It is translated as CASSLAAPGANVLTF. The V and J genes are TRBV5-1 and TRBJ2-6; D not certain. This CDR3 region has 15 residues. Per germline, CDR1 SGHRS and CDR2 YFSETQ. Trimming took off 0 bases at V and 4 bases at J, with 8 bases between the two ends.

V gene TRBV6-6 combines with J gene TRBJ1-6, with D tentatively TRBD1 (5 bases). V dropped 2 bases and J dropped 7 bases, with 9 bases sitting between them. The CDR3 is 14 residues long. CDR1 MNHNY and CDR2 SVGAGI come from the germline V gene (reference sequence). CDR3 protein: CASSYDRYNSPLHF. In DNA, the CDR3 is TGTGCCAGCAGTTACGACAGATACAATTCACCCCTCCACTTT.

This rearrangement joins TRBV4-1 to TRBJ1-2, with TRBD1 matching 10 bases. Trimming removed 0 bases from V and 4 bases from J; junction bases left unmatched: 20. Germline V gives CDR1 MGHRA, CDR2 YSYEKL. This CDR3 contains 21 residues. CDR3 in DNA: TGCGCCAGCAGCCAAGATCCCACCACCGGGACAGGGGCTTTTTCGTTCTATGGCTACACCTTC. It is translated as CASSQDPTTGTGAFSFYGYTF.

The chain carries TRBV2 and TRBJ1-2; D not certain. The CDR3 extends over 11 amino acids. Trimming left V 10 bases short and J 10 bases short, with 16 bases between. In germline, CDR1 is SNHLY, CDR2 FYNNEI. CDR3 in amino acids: CATTRYPSYTF. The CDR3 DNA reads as TGTGCCACCACCCGGTATCCCTCCTACACCTTC. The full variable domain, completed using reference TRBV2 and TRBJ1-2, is EPEVTQTPSHQVTQMGQEVILRCVPISNHLYFYWYRQILGQKVEFLVSFYNNEISEKSEIFDDQFSVERPDGSNFTLKIRSTKLEDSAMYFCATTRYPSYTFGSGTRLTVV.